The clone carrying this T cell receptor beta chain showed up just once. Its antigen is not identified. The data belong to a study of cytomegalovirus exposure and HLA in healthy donors. Whole-study results and caveats: High specificity and sensitivity for cytomegalovirus status were reported for the classifier. The finding came from a later analysis; first-cohort TCR clusters tended to co-occur in the 130 or so validation repertoires.

V shed 3 bases and J 5 bases; nucleotides not matched to a gene: 7. Germline lookup yields CDR1 SNHLY and CDR2 FYNNEI. The CDR3 totals 15 residues. The assay was immunoSEQ multiplex PCR, and TCRdb's table has in-frame clones only and misses some. Among around 230,000 clones listed, around 88% were seen once. This sequence originates from a woman in her thirties in good health and CMV-seropositive. The chain joins TRBV2 to TRBJ2-3; TRBD2 matches 8 bases. Specimen: PBMCs. CDR3 in DNA: TGTGCCAGCAGTGATTTGCGGGAGGTGCAAGATACGCAGTATTTT. This encodes CASSDLREVQDTQYF.